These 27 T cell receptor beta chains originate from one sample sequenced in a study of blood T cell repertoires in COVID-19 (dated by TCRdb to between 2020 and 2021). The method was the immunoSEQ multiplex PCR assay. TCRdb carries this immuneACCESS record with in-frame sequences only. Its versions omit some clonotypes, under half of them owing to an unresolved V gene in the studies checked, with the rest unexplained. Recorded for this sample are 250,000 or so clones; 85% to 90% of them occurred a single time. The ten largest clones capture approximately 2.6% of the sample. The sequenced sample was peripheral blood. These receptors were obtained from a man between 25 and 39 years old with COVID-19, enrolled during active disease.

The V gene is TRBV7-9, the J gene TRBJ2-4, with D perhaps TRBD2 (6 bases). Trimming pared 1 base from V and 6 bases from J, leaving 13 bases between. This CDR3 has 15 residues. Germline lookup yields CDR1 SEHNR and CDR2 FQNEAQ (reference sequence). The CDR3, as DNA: TGTGCCAGCAGCTTAGGAGCAGGGCGGGGAAACATTCAGTACTTC. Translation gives CASSLGAGRGNIQYF.

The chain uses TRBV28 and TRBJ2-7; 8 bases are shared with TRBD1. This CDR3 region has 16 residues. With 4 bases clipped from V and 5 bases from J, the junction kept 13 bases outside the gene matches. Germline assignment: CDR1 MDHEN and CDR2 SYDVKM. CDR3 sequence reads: CASSSPGQGRLHEQYF. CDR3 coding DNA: TGTGCCAGCAGTTCCCCTGGACAGGGCCGTCTCCACGAGCAGTACTTC. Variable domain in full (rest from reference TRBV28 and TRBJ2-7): DVKVTQSSRYLVKRTGEKVFLECVQDMDHENMFWYRQDPGLGLRLIYFSYDVKMKEKGDIPEGYSVSREKKERFSLILESASTNQTSMYLCASSSPGQGRLHEQYFGPGTRLTVT.

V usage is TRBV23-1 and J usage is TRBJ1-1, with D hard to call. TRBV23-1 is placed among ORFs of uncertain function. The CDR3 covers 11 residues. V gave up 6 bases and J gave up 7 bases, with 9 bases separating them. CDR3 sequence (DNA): TGCGCCAGCAGCCGAGATCTTGAAGCTTTCTTT. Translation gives CASSRDLEAFF.

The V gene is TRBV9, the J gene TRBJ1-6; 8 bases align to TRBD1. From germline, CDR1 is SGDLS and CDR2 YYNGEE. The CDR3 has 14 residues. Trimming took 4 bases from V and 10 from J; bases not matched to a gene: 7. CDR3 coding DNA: TGTGCCAGCAGCCTAACAGGGGGGGGATCACCCCTCCACTTT. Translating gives CASSLTGGGSPLHF.

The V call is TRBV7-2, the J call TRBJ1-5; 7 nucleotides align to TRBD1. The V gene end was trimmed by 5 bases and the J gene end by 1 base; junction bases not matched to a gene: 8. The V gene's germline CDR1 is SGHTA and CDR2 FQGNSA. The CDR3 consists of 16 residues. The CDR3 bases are TGTGCCAGCAGCAAAGGGACAGATAACAGCAATCAGCCCCAGCATTTT. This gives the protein CASSKGTDNSNQPQHF.

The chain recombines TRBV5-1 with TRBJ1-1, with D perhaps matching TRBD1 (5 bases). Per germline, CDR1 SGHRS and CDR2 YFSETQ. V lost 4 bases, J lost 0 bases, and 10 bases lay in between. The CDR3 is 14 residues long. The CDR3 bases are TGCGCCAGCAGCCGGACATCCATGAACACTGAAGCTTTCTTT. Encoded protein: CASSRTSMNTEAFF. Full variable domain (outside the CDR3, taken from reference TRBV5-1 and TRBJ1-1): KAGVTQTPRYLIKTRGQQVTLSCSPISGHRSVSWYQQTPGQGLQFLFEYFSETQRNKGNFPGRFSGRQFSNSRSEMNVSTLELGDSALYLCASSRTSMNTEAFFGQGTRLTVV.

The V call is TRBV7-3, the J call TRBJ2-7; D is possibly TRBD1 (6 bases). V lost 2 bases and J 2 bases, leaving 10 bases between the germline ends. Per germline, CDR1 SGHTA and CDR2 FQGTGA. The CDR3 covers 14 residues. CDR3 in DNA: TGTGCCAGCAGCTTAGGTCAGGGGACCTACGAGCAGTACTTC. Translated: CASSLGQGTYEQYF. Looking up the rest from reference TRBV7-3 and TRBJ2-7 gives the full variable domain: GAGVSQTPSNKVTEKGKYVELRCDPISGHTALYWYRQSLGQGPEFLIYFQGTGAADDSGLPNDRFFAVRPEGSVSTLKIQRTERGDSAVYLCASSLGQGTYEQYFGPGTRLTVT.

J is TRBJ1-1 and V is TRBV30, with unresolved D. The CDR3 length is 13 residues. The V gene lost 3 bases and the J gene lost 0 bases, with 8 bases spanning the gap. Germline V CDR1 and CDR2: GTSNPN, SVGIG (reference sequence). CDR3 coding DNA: TGTGCCTGGAGCCTCTCCCTGAACACTGAAGCTTTCTTT. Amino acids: CAWSLSLNTEAFF.

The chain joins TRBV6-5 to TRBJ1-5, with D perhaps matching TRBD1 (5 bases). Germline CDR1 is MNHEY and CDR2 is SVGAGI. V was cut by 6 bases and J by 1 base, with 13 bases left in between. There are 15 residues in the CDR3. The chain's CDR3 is CASRPQGGSNQPQHF. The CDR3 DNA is TGTGCCAGCAGGCCCCAGGGTGGGAGCAATCAGCCCCAGCATTTT.

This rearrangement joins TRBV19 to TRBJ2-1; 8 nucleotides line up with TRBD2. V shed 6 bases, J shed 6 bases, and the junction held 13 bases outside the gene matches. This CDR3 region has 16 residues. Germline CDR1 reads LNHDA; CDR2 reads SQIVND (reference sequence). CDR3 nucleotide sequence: TGTGCCAGTAGAGCCGGGACTAGAGGTCCTAGCAATGAGCAGTTCTTC. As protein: CASRAGTRGPSNEQFF.

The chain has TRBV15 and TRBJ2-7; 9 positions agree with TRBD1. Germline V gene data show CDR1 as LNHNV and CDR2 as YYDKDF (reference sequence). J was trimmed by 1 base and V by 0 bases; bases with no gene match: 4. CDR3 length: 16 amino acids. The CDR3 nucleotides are TGTGCCACCAGCAGAGATCCGGGACAGGGTTCCTACGAGCAGTACTTC. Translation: CATSRDPGQGSYEQYF.

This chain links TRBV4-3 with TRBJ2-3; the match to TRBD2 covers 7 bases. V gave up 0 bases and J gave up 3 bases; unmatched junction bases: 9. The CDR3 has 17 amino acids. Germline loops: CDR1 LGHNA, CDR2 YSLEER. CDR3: CASSQELRGLGTDTQYF. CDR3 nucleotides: TGCGCCAGCAGCCAAGAATTGCGGGGGTTAGGGACAGATACGCAGTATTTT.

DNA for the CDR3: TGCAGTGCTAGTCTACTTACGAACACCGGGGAGCTGTTTTTT. Translation gives CSASLLTNTGELFF. The rearrangement joins TRBV20-1 to TRBJ2-2, with D unresolved. The CDR3 runs 14 residues. CDR1 and CDR2 (germline): DFQATT, SNEGSKA (reference sequence). V was shortened by 3 bases and J by 0 bases, with 8 bases between the two germline ends.

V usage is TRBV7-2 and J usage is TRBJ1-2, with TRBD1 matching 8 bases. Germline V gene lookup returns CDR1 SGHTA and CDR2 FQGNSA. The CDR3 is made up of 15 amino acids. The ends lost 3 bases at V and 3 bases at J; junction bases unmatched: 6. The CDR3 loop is CASSLRTGSHYGYTF. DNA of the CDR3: TGTGCCAGCAGCTTGAGGACAGGGTCCCACTATGGCTACACCTTC. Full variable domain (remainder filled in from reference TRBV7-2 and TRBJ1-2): GAGVSQSPSNKVTEKGKDVELRCDPISGHTALYWYRQSLGQGLEFLIYFQGNSAPDKSGLPSDRFSAERTGGSVSTLTIQRTQQEDSAVYLCASSLRTGSHYGYTFGSGTRLTVV.

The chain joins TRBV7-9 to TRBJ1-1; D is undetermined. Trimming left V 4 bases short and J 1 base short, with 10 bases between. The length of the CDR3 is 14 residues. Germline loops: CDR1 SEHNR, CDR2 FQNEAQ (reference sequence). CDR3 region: CASSSKSGNTEAFF. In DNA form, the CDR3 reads TGTGCCAGCAGCTCAAAGAGTGGGAACACTGAAGCTTTCTTT.

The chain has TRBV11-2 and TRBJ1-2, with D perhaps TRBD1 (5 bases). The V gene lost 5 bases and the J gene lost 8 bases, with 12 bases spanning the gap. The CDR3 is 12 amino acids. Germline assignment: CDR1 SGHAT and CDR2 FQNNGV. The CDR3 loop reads CASSSRVYGYTF. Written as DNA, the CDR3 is TGTGCCAGCAGCAGCAGGGTTTACGGCTACACCTTC.

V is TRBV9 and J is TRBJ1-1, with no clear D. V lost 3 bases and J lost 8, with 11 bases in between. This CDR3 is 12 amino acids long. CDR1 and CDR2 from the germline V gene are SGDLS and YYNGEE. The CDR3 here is CASSGMSMEAFF. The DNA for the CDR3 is TGTGCCAGCAGCGGCATGAGCATGGAAGCTTTCTTT.

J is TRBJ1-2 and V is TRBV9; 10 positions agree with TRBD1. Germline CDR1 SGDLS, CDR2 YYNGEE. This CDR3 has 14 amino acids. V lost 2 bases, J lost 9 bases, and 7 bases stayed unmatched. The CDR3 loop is CASSVRDRGGSYTF. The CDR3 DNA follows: TGTGCCAGCAGCGTCCGGGACAGGGGCGGAAGCTACACCTTC.

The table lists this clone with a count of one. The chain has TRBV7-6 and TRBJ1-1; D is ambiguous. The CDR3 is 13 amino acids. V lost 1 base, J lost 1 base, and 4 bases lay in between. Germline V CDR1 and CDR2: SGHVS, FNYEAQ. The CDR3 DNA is TGTGCCAGCAGCTTAGGGCAGAACACTGAAGCTTTCTTT. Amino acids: CASSLGQNTEAFF.

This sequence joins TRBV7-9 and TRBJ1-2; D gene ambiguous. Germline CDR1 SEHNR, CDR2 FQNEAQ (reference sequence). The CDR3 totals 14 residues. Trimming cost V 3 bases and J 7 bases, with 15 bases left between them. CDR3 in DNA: TGTGCCAGCAGCTTCCCTGACAAGGTGGCTGGCTACACCTTC. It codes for CASSFPDKVAGYTF.

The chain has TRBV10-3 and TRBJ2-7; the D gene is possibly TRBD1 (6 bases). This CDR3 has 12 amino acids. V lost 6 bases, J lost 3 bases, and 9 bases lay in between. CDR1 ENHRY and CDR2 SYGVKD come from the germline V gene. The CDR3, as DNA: TGTGCCATCAGGGGACACCTCTACGAGCAGTACTTC. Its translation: CAIRGHLYEQYF.

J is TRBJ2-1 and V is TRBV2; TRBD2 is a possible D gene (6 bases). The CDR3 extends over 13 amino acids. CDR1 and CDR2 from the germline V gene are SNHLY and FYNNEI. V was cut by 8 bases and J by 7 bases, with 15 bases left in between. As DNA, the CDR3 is TGTGCCAGCGGACTAAACCTTTGGAATGAGCAGTTCTTC. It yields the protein CASGLNLWNEQFF.

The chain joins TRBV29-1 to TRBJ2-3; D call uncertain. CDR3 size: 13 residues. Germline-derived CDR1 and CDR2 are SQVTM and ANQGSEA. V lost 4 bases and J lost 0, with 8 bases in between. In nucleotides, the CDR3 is TGCAGCGTTGGTGCAGGTAGCACAGATACGCAGTATTTT. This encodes CSVGAGSTDTQYF.

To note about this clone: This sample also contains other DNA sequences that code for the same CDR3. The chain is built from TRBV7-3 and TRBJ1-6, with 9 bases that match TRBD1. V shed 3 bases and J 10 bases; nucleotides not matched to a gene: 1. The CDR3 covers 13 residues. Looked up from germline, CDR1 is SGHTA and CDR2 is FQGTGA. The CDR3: CASSLDRGSPLHF. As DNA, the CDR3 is TGTGCCAGCAGCTTGGACAGGGGATCACCCCTCCACTTT.

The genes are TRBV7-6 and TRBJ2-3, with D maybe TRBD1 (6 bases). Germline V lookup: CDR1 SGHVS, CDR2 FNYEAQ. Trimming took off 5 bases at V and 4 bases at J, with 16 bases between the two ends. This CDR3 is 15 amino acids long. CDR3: CASSASPKGADTQYF. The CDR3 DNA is TGTGCCAGCAGCGCATCGCCGAAGGGGGCAGATACGCAGTATTTT.

CDR3 sequence: CASSVVSTNSPLHF. Here the CDR3 DNA reads TGTGCCAGCAGTGTGGTCAGTACAAATTCACCCCTCCACTTT. The chain is built from TRBV2 and TRBJ1-6, with D unclear. V was trimmed by 4 bases and J by 7 bases, leaving 11 bases between them. The CDR3 consists of 14 residues. Germline V lookup: CDR1 SNHLY, CDR2 FYNNEI.

Here the CDR3 reads CASALEGLVHNEQFF. In nucleotides, the CDR3 is TGCGCCAGCGCCCTAGAGGGACTAGTCCACAATGAGCAGTTCTTC. This chain joins TRBV5-1 and TRBJ2-1; 8 positions match TRBD2. CDR1 and CDR2 (germline): SGHRS, YFSETQ. The V gene end was trimmed by 7 bases and the J gene end by 5 bases; junction bases not matched to a gene: 11. This CDR3 comprises 15 residues.